This T cell receptor (beta chain) comes out of a study of OX40 agonist ivuxolimab in advanced cancers. Study-level information: Every 2 weeks, ivuxolimab was infused into the patients intravenously at between 0.01 and 10 mg/kg. Regarding the study as a whole: Some nonresponders likewise displayed low normalized T-cell clonal expansion. The study observed clonal expansion of CD4+ and CD8+ blood T cells by week 6 at 0.1 to 3.0 mg/kg.

Deletions cut 0 bases from V and 10 bases from J, with 11 bases between. The CDR3 extends over 13 amino acids. The germline V gene encodes CDR1 SGHRS and CDR2 YFSETQ. About this clone itself: The antigen remains undetermined.

The assay was immunoSEQ multiplex PCR, and TCRdb's table has in-frame clones only and misses some. The table lists some 97,000 clones, 75% to 90% of them singletons, with around 0.16% in the top ten. Autoimmune disease history or systemic immunosuppression disqualified patients. The input for sequencing was CD4+ or CD8+ T cells sorted from blood, taken in a trial of the OX40 agonist ivuxolimab. The TCR comes from an adult with an advanced solid tumor such as melanoma, head and neck, liver or kidney cancer. V and J are TRBV5-1 and TRBJ2-1; D is unresolved. The DNA of the CDR3 is TGCGCCAGCAGCTTGGGACTTTCCCCAGAGCAGTTCTTC. Encoded protein: CASSLGLSPEQFF.